This TCR beta chain stems from a study of human T cells and chemical hapten exposure. Study in general: A 2 cm by 2 cm inner upper arm patch received 2% DPC for sensitization. Study-level points and caveats: Patch test score was positively correlated with the counts of PT1 expanded TCRs.

Each CDR3 protein is one row after TCRdb ran MiXCR on the RACE reads. The sample contains under 100,000 distinct CDR3 sequences, roughly 10% of which appear only once. The CDR3 runs to 19 residues. Germline V gene lookup returns CDR1 MNHNY and CDR2 SVGAGI (reference sequence). Deletions cut 2 bases from V and 3 bases from J, with 22 bases between. Documented time point: patch test 2, 6 weeks after DPC sensitization. Treatment of the sample: therapeutic diphenylcyclopropenone sensitization with weekly scalp DPC. Patients had alopecia, were aged 18 to 70, and were not pregnant. This clonotype has at least ten counts. Its cognate antigen is unknown.

This specimen consisted of whole blood, obtained in connection with sensitization to the hapten diphenylcyclopropenone (DPC). The receptor was derived from a woman aged 25-40 years with alopecia areata. Some clones in this sample may be carry-over from other donors' samples. The chain uses TRBV6-6 and TRBJ1-4, with D possibly being TRBD1 (6 bases). CDR3 sequence: CASSYPTAGVLGANEKLFF. CDR3 bases: TGTGCCAGCAGTTACCCTACCGCAGGGGTTCTGGGTGCTAATGAAAAACTGTTTTTT.